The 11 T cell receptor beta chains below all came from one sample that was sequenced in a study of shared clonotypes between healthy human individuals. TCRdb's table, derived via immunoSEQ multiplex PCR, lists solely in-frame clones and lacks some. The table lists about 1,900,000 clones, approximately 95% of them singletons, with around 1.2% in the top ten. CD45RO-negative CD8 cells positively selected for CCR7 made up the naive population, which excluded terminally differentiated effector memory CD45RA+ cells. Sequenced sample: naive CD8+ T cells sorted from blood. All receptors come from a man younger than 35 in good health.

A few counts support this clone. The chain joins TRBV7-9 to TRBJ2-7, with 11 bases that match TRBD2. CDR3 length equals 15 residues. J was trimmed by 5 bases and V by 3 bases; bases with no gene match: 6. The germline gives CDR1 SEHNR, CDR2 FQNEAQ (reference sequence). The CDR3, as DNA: TGTGCCAGCAGCTTTACCCTAGCGGGAGGCGACGAGCAGTACTTC. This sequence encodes CASSFTLAGGDEQYF.

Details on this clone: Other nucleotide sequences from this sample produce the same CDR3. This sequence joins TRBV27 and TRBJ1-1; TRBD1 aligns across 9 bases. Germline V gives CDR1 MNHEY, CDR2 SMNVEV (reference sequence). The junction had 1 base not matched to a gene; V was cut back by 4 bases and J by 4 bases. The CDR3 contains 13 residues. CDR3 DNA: TGTGCCAGCAGTTGGGACAGGGTCACTGAAGCTTTCTTT. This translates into CASSWDRVTEAFF.

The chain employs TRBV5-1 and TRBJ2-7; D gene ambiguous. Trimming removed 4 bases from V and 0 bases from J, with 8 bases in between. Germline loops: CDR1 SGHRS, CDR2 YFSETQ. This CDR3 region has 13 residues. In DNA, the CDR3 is TGCGCCAGCAGCGCAGCCTCCTCCTACGAGCAGTACTTC. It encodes CASSAASSYEQYF.

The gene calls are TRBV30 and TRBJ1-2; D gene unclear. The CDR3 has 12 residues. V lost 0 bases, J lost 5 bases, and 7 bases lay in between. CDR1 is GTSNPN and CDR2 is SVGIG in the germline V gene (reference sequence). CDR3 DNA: TGTGCCTGGAGTGTCCAGACTTATGGCTACACCTTC. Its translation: CAWSVQTYGYTF.

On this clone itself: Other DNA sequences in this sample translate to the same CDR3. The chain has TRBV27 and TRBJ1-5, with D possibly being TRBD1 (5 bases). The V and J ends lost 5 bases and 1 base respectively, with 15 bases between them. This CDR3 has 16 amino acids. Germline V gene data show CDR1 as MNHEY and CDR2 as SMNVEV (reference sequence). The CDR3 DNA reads TGTGCCAGCAGTCCTTCTGGAGGGGAGAGCAATCAGCCCCAGCATTTT. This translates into CASSPSGGESNQPQHF.

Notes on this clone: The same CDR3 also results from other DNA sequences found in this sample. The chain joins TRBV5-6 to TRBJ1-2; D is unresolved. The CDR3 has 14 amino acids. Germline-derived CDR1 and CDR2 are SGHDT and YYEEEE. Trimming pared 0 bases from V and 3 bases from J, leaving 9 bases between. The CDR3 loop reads CASSLATDYYGYTF. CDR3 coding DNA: TGTGCCAGCAGCTTGGCAACAGATTACTATGGCTACACCTTC.

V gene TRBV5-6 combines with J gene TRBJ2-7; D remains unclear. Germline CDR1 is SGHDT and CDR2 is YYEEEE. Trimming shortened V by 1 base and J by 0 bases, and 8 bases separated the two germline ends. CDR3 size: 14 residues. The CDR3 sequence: CASSLTGNSYEQYF. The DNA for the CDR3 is TGTGCCAGCAGCTTGACTGGGAACTCCTACGAGCAGTACTTC. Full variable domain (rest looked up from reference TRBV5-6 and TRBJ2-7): DAGVTQSPTHLIKTRGQQVTLRCSPKSGHDTVSWYQQALGQGPQFIFQYYEEEERQRGNFPDRFSGHQFPNYSSELNVNALLLGDSALYLCASSLTGNSYEQYFGPGTRLTVT.

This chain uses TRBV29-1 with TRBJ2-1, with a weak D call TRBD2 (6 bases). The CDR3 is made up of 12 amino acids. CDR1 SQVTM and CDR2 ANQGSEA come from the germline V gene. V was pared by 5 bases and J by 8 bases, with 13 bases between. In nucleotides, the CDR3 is TGCAGCGTTTGCATTTGGGGGGATGAGCAGTTCTTC. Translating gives CSVCIWGDEQFF.

CDR3 in amino acids: CASSLALADLYNEQFF. As DNA, the CDR3 is TGCGCCAGCAGCTTGGCCCTAGCGGACCTCTACAATGAGCAGTTCTTC. The V gene is TRBV5-1, the J gene TRBJ2-1; TRBD2 matches 7 bases. Germline trimming cut 0 bases from V and 3 bases from J; bases unmatched to any gene: 6. The CDR3 sequence is 16 residues long. Germline V CDR1 and CDR2: SGHRS, YFSETQ.

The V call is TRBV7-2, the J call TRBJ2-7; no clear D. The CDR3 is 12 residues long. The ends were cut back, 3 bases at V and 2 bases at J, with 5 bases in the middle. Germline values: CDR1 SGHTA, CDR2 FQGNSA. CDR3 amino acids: CASSFPAYEQYF. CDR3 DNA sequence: TGTGCCAGCAGCTTCCCCGCCTACGAGCAGTACTTC.

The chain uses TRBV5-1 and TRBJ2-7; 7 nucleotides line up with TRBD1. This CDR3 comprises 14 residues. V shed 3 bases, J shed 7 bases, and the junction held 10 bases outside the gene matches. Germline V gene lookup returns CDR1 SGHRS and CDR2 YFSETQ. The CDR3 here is CASSWSDRALEQYF. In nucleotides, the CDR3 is TGCGCCAGCAGCTGGTCCGACAGGGCCTTGGAGCAGTACTTC.